The present TCR beta chain was sequenced within a study of T cells expressing NK-cell markers. For each CDR3 protein, TCRdb gives one entry from its re-call of the 5' RACE reads, without DNA. The sample totals 350,000 to 500,000 distinct CDR3 sequences. Germline values: CDR1 SGHAT, CDR2 FQNNGV. The CDR3 contains 12 residues. The sequence was collected from a woman between 18 and 69 years old in good health. The sequenced sample consisted of blood T cells: a sorted CD56 or NKG2C T cell subset, CD4+ or CD8+ T cells, or bulk PBMC T cells (not recorded which). This rearrangement joins TRBV11-2 to TRBJ2-2. CDR3: CASSLSHGELFF.